These T cell receptor beta chains were read from a single sample in a study of T-cell reconstitution after alpha-beta-depleted transplantation in children. TCRdb redid the calling of the PCR reads with MiXCR, one entry per CDR3 protein. This table has about 590,000 distinct CDR3 sequences, roughly 13% appearing once. Sequenced here: PBMCs, mostly from graft donor cells, sampled 360 days after TCRalphabeta/CD19-depleted stem cell transplant. The receptors were sampled from a male patient younger than 18 who had a stem cell transplant for acute myeloid leukemia, so the T cells may come from the graft donor. The CDR3 runs from the conserved cysteine through the conserved F or W. The D gene is left open where the match is weak. Clone size is stated in some rows and not others, as once, few, many or a class when expanded.

>-|few|TRBV20-1|TRBJ2-5
TGCAGTGCTAGCGTTAGTCATGGGACCCCCTGGGAGACCCAGTACTTC
CSASVSHGTPWETQYF
>TRBD2|many|TRBV30|TRBJ2-3
TGTGCCTGCCCACTAGCGGGTGGCGATACGCAGTATTTT
CACPLAGGDTQYF
>-|-|TRBV11-2|TRBJ2-7
TGTGCCAGCAGCTTAAATCTGGGGGCTTGGTCGGGAGAGAACGAGCAGTACTTC
CASSLNLGAWSGENEQYF
>-|many|TRBV29-1|TRBJ1-3
TGCAGCGTTGGGTGGGGAAACACCATATATTTT
CSVGWGNTIYF
>TRBD2|few|TRBV12-3/TRBV12-4|TRBJ2-3
TGTGCCAGCAGGACTAGCGGGAGGGCGGCAGATACGCAGTATTTT
CASRTSGRAADTQYF
>-|few|TRBV12-5|TRBJ2-5
TGTGCTAGTGGTTTGGTCCGTGGCGCAGAAGAGACCCAGTACTTC
CASGLVRGAEETQYF
>TRBD2|-|TRBV9|TRBJ2-7
TGTGCCAGCAGCCGGGAGGGGGAGTGGCCCTACGAGCAGTACTTC
CASSREGEWPYEQYF
>-|many|TRBV20-1|TRBJ2-1
TGCAGTGCTGACCATGTTTTGGGTAGCATGTTCTACAATGAGCAGTTCTTC
CSADHVLGSMFYNEQFF
>TRBD1|many|TRBV5-1|TRBJ2-7
TGCGCCAGCAGCTTCACCGACTTAGGGACAGGCCACCTTTACGAGCAGTACTTC
CASSFTDLGTGHLYEQYF
>-|few|TRBV24-1|TRBJ1-1
TGTGCCACCAGTGGCAATCCGGGTACTGAAGCTTTCTTT
CATSGNPGTEAFF
>-|few|TRBV28|TRBJ2-3
TGTGCCAGCAGTTTAGTAGTGCGTTCTAGCACAGATACGCAGTATTTT
CASSLVVRSSTDTQYF
>TRBD1|many|TRBV10-3|TRBJ2-1
TGTGCCATCAGGAGGACAGGGACCCCAAACAATGAGCAGTTCTTC
CAIRRTGTPNNEQFF
>TRBD1|-|TRBV10-3|TRBJ2-7
TGTGCCATCAGTGAGAGGGGGCTCCGGGAGCAGTACTTC
CAISERGLREQYF
>TRBD2|-|TRBV6-5|TRBJ2-1
TGTGCCAGCAGTTACTCGATGGGGACTAGAAATGAGCAGTTCTTC
CASSYSMGTRNEQFF
>TRBD1|few|TRBV28|TRBJ2-5
TGTGCCAGCACCTCTTACACGGCAGGGGGCGGGGAGACCCAGTACTTC
CASTSYTAGGGETQYF
>-|few|TRBV12-3/TRBV12-4|TRBJ2-7
TGTGCCAGCACCCGGCGAGAGAAGGGGTACGAGCAGTACTTC
CASTRREKGYEQYF
>-|many|TRBV4-2|TRBJ2-2
TGTGCCAGCAGCCAAGGGTTAGGCGGGGAGCTGTTTTTT
CASSQGLGGELFF
>-|-|TRBV27|TRBJ2-3
TGTGCCAGCAGTTTCGGGCTAGGCTTCTCAGATACGCAGTATTTT
CASSFGLGFSDTQYF
>-|few|TRBV7-9|TRBJ2-4
TGTGCCAGCAGCTTACTAGCAGGCCTTCAGTACTTC
CASSLLAGLQYF
>-|few|TRBV4-3|TRBJ2-5
TGCGCCAGCAGCCAACACGGAGGGCCCCAGTACTTC
CASSQHGGPQYF
>TRBD2|-|TRBV11-2|TRBJ2-3
TGTGCCAGCAGCCGCCTAGCGGGAGGGCCCGGAGGCACAGATACGCAGTATTTT
CASSRLAGGPGGTDTQYF
>-|-|TRBV24-1|TRBJ2-5
TGTGCCGCCTGGTGCCGCGGTCTACAAGAGACCCAGTACTTC
CAAWCRGLQETQYF
>TRBD2|many|TRBV7-6|TRBJ2-7
TGTGCCAGCAGCTTAGCGCTCGGGAGGAAAGCTAAGGACGAGCAGTACTTC
CASSLALGRKAKDEQYF
>TRBD1|-|TRBV6-4|TRBJ2-2
TGTGCCAGCAGCTCACGGCGACAGGGTAATCGTTTGGGCACCGGGGAGCTGTTTTTT
CASSSRRQGNRLGTGELFF
>-|many|TRBV28|TRBJ2-3
TGTGCCAGCAGTTTAGTGGGCCGGGATACGCAGTATTTT
CASSLVGRDTQYF
>-|-|TRBV5-5|TRBJ2-1
TGTGCCAGCAGCTGGAGAGTGGGAGTGGGCTCCTACAATGAGCAGTTCTTC
CASSWRVGVGSYNEQFF
>-|-|TRBV11-2|TRBJ2-1
TGTGCCAGCAGCTTAGTTTGGGGGAAGAGCAATGAGCAGTTCTTC
CASSLVWGKSNEQFF
>-|few|TRBV4-3|TRBJ2-3
TGCGCCAGCAGCCAGCCACCGGGAAGAGTGCAGTATTTT
CASSQPPGRVQYF
>TRBD2|-|TRBV20-1|TRBJ2-7
TGCAGTGCCACCCCGTGGACTAGCGGGATCAACGAGCAGTACTTC
CSATPWTSGINEQYF
>-|many|TRBV20-1|TRBJ2-7
TGCAGTGCTAGCCGGGACTACGAGCAGTACTTC
CSASRDYEQYF
>-|few|TRBV7-8|TRBJ2-7
TGTGCCAGCAGCTTGGTGGCTGGGGGTCTTATCTCCTACGAGCAGTACTTC
CASSLVAGGLISYEQYF
>-|few|TRBV28|TRBJ1-6
TGTGCCCTCCGAGGGACAAGATTCTATAATTCACCCCTCCACTTT
CALRGTRFYNSPLHF
>-|-|TRBV29-1|TRBJ1-1
TGCAGCGCCATAGGGCCGGGAGGTCTGGACACTGAAGCTTTCTTT
CSAIGPGGLDTEAFF
>-|many|TRBV15|TRBJ2-3
TGTGCCACCAGCAGGTCGCCGGGGCGTTCAACAGATACGCAGTATTTT
CATSRSPGRSTDTQYF
>TRBD2|few|TRBV28|TRBJ2-7
TGTGCCAGCAGTTCCCCTCGGGGGTTACTAGCGGTCACAGACCCCTTCTTC
CASSSPRGLLAVTDPFF
>-|many|TRBV5-1|TRBJ2-2
TGTGCTAGCAGCTTAGGTGTAAACACCGGGGAGCTGTTTTTT
CASSLGVNTGELFF
>-|-|TRBV20-1|TRBJ2-1
TGCAGTGCTAGAGCGGGTGGAGGGGGGCACAATGAGCAGTTCTTC
CSARAGGGGHNEQFF
>-|-|TRBV14|TRBJ2-1
TGTGCCAGCAGCCAACGAAAGAGAGAGGGGGCGGGATACAATGAGCAGTTCTTC
CASSQRKREGAGYNEQFF
>-|many|TRBV27|TRBJ2-3
TGTGCCAGTCCGCTGGGGCAGGGCACAGATACGCAGTATTTT
CASPLGQGTDTQYF
>TRBD1|-|TRBV28|TRBJ1-1
TGTGCCACCCAGGGGGCGAGGGAAACTGAAGCTTTCTTT
CATQGARETEAFF
>-|many|TRBV29-1|TRBJ2-7
TGCAGCGTTAGGGACACTCTCTACGAGCAGTACTTC
CSVRDTLYEQYF